This record covers a single TCR beta chain. This specimen belongs to a study of T cell changes during pregnancy in multiple sclerosis. Profiled with immunoSEQ multiplex PCR; TCRdb holds only in-frame clones, not every one. The table shows about 30,000 clones, with around nine tenths occurring only once. The CDR3 consists of 15 residues. V lost 2 bases to trimming and J lost 5 bases; unmatched junction nucleotides: 4. Germline-derived CDR1 and CDR2 are MNHEY and SMNVEV (reference sequence). The chain couples TRBV27 to TRBJ1-2, with 11 positions matching TRBD1. The input for sequencing was CD8+ T cells from peripheral blood mononuclear cells, taken before pregnancy. The TCR sequence derives from a female donor with multiple sclerosis, enrolled in a pregnancy study. This CDR3 reads CASSLGQGAAYGYTF. The CDR3 DNA reads as TGTGCCAGCAGTTTAGGACAGGGGGCCGCGTATGGCTACACCTTC.